The rows below give T cell receptor beta chains drawn from one sample of a study of cytomegalovirus exposure and HLA in healthy donors. The repertoire was sequenced with immunoSEQ multiplex PCR; TCRdb's copy has only in-frame clones and lacks some. In the table there are around 300,000 clones, about 85% of which are singletons. The specimen was PBMCs. These receptors originate from a young woman in good health and CMV-seropositive. Each CDR3 is given with its conserved first and last residue. D genes are given only for firm matches. Only part of the rows carry a size: once, few, many, or a class if the clone is expanded.

TRBV6-5	TRBD1	NA	TRBJ2-7	TGTGCCACACAGGGGCTATCCTACGAGCAGTACTTC	CATQGLSYEQYF
TRBV28	NA	NA	TRBJ1-4	TGTGCCAGCAGTTTACGGGTGGCGGCTAATGAAAAACTGTTTTTT	CASSLRVAANEKLFF
TRBV5-4	NA	few	TRBJ2-5	TGTGCCAGCAGCTTGAACAGGGAAGAGACCCAGTACTTC	CASSLNREETQYF
TRBV7-8	TRBD2	NA	TRBJ2-7	TGTGCCAGCAGCCACCTTAGGACTAGCGGGAGTACCTACGAGCAGTACTTC	CASSHLRTSGSTYEQYF
TRBV7-3	NA	NA	TRBJ2-3	TGTGCCAGCAGCCCCAGGGGGGGCCCCACAGATACGCAGTATTTT	CASSPRGGPTDTQYF
TRBV30	NA	NA	TRBJ1-1	TGTGCCTGGAGTGTACAACGAGGCGCTGAAGCTTTCTTT	CAWSVQRGAEAFF
TRBV7-7	NA	NA	TRBJ2-7	TGTGCCAGCAGCTTGGCCACGGAGTACGAGCAGTACTTC	CASSLATEYEQYF
TRBV7-3	NA	NA	TRBJ2-1	TGTGCCAGCAGCTTTGCTAGGGGCCGACAAAATGAGCAGTTCTTC	CASSFARGRQNEQFF
TRBV30	NA	once	TRBJ1-4	TGTGCCTGGAGTGTGGGCAGTTACGTGAAGGAACTGTTTTTT	CAWSVGSYVKELFF
TRBV6-1	NA	NA	TRBJ2-7	TGTGCCAGCAGCGGGTTTGGCACGTCCTACGAGCAGTACTTC	CASSGFGTSYEQYF
TRBV25-1	NA	NA	TRBJ1-1	TGTGCCAGCAGACAGGGAGCGCGGAACACTGAAGCTTTCTTT	CASRQGARNTEAFF